This T cell receptor (beta chain) was recorded in a study of cytomegalovirus exposure and HLA in healthy donors. General observations from the study: Looking again later, the authors saw that most CMV-associated TCR beta chains seemed HLA-restricted.

In regard to this clone: Its antigen is as yet unknown.

Trimming cost V 1 base and J 1 base, with 11 bases left between them. The germline V gene encodes CDR1 SGHTA and CDR2 FQGNSA. This CDR3 is built from 15 residues. This PCR relied on a set of 60 Vbeta primers and 13 Jbeta primers. Sequenced by immunoSEQ multiplex PCR; TCRdb stores in-frame clones only, minus some. Of about 38,000 clones in the sample, 86% are singletons; the top ten hold approximately 10%. The chain uses TRBV7-2 and TRBJ2-7, with a weak D call TRBD2 (6 bases). Sequencing used PBMCs. The TCR comes from a woman aged 40 to 50 in good health and CMV-seropositive. The CDR3 loop reads CASSLEAGPSYEQYF. DNA of the CDR3: TGTGCCAGCAGCTTAGAGGCGGGGCCTTCCTACGAGCAGTACTTC. Together with reference TRBV7-2 and TRBJ2-7, the CDR3 gives the full variable domain: GAGVSQSPSNKVTEKGKDVELRCDPISGHTALYWYRQSLGQGLEFLIYFQGNSAPDKSGLPSDRFSAERTGGSVSTLTIQRTQQEDSAVYLCASSLEAGPSYEQYFGPGTRLTVT.